This T cell receptor (beta chain) comes out of a study of CD8+ T cells in alopecia areata. About the study: Severity in treated patients was scored by percentage of scalp area affected.

This clone was counted between two and nine times. Treatment given: oral pan-JAK inhibitor, 5-10 mg twice daily. Researchers gathered lesional scalp punch biopsies and peripheral blood from patients with alopecia areata. The CDR3 contains 18 residues. Per germline, CDR1 SGHRS and CDR2 YFSETQ. Trimming left V 4 bases short and J 0 bases short, with 17 bases between. RNA extraction was followed by reverse transcription into cDNA, which acted as the sequencing template. Sequencing used immunoSEQ multiplex PCR; TCRdb keeps in-frame clones, though not all of them. The sample records roughly 200,000 clones, 40% to 45% being singletons.

This clonotype was obtained from a human donor with alopecia areata. The chain is built from TRBV5-1 and TRBJ2-6; D not resolved. This specimen was CD4+ T cells sorted from blood, taken at approximately week 36, from a patient treated with tofacitinib. The CDR3 region has the DNA TGCGCCAGCAGCCTTCTAAGGGCAGATAGCTCTGGGGCCAACGTCCTGACTTTC. Translation: CASSLLRADSSGANVLTF.